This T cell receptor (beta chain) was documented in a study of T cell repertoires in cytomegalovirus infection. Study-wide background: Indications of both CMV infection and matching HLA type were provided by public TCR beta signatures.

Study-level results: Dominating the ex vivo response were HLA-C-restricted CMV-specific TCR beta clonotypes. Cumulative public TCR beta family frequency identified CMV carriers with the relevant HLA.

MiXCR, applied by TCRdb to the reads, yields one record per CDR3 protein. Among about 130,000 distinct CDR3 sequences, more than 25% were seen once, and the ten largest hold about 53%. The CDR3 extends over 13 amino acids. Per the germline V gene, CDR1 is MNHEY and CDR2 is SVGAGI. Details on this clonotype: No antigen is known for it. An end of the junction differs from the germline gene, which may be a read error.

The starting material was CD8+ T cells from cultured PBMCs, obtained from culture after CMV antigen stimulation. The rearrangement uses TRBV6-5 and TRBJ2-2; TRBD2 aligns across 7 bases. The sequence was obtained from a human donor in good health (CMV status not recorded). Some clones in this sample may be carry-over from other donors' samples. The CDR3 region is CASSYGRGGELVF. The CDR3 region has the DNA TGTGCCAGCAGTTACGGGAGGGGCGGGGAGCTGGTTTTT.